This TCR beta chain appears in the sequencing data of a study of cytomegalovirus exposure and HLA in healthy donors. Study-level points and caveats: According to the study, 150 to 200 TCR beta chains were cytomegalovirus-associated. Some V segments, TRBV6-2 and TRBV6-3 among them, were indistinguishable and were therefore excluded.

60 Vbeta and 13 Jbeta primers were used in PCR. The repertoire was sequenced with immunoSEQ multiplex PCR; TCRdb's copy has only in-frame clones and lacks some. The top ten hold 4.9% of the sample, which has 70,000 to 90,000 clones, 72% seen once. As concerns this clone: What it binds is unknown.

Per germline, CDR1 SGHAT and CDR2 FQNNGV. The CDR3 runs to 15 residues. The receptor's source is a man aged 55 to 69 in good health and CMV-seropositive. The sample comprised PBMCs. The chain links TRBV11-2 to TRBJ2-5, with D perhaps matching TRBD1 (5 bases). The DNA end lines up better with TRBJ2-7; the J call may be wrong. CDR3 DNA sequence: TGTGCCAGCAAGCTTAGGACATATACAGCCTACGAGCAGTACTTC. This gives the protein CASKLRTYTAYEQYF.